Given below is one T cell receptor (beta chain) in context. The sample is drawn from a study of blood T cell repertoires in COVID-19. The protocol was immunoSEQ multiplex PCR, while the TCRdb copy is restricted to in-frame clones and leaves out a portion. Of roughly 260,000 clones in the sample, around 93% are singletons; the top ten hold more than 1%. The receptor comes from a human donor in a cohort exposed to, infected with or recovered from COVID-19 (not recorded which). The donor label of this sample is uncertain. The specimen sequenced was PBMCs or T cells enriched from blood (not recorded which).

The CDR3 bases are TGTGCCAGCAGCCAGGGGTGGACCGGGGAGCTGTTTTTT. The encoded protein is CASSQGWTGELFF. The rearrangement uses TRBV11-2 and TRBJ2-2; D might be TRBD1 (6 bases). The CDR3 sequence is 13 residues long. Trimming pared 5 bases from V and 5 bases from J, leaving 9 bases between. CDR1 and CDR2 from the germline V gene are SGHAT and FQNNGV.